One sample yielded the 24 T cell receptor beta chains listed below, sequenced in a study of T cell responses to AZD1222 COVID-19 vaccine. Libraries were prepared by immunoSEQ multiplex PCR; TCRdb keeps only in-frame clonotypes and omits some of them. This table holds 200,000 or so clones, almost 90% found once. The input for sequencing was peripheral blood, taken on day 0 of AZD1222 vaccination. Receptor source: an adult in good health.

The chain couples TRBV5-4 to TRBJ2-5; TRBD2 agrees at 9 bases. The ends lost 4 bases at V and 0 bases at J; junction bases unmatched: 1. There are 14 residues in the CDR3. CDR1 SGHNT and CDR2 YYREEE come from the germline V gene (reference sequence). The CDR3 protein is CASSRGGDQETQYF. The CDR3 DNA reads as TGTGCCAGCAGCCGCGGGGGGGACCAAGAGACCCAGTACTTC. The full variable domain, rest sourced from reference TRBV5-4 and TRBJ2-5, is ETGVTQSPTHLIKTRGQQVTLRCSSQSGHNTVSWYQQALGQGPQFIFQYYREEENGRGNFPPRFSGLQFPNYSSELNVNALELDDSALYLCASSRGGDQETQYFGPGTRLLVL.

CDR3 residues: CASSSWDRGHEQYF. DNA of the CDR3: TGTGCCAGCAGCTCATGGGACAGGGGCCACGAGCAGTACTTC. V and J are TRBV5-4 and TRBJ2-7, with 10 bases aligning to TRBD1. This CDR3 has 14 amino acids. V lost 3 bases and J lost 5; bases outside the gene matches: 5. The germline V gene has CDR1 SGHNT and CDR2 YYREEE (reference sequence).

This rearrangement joins TRBV7-2 to TRBJ2-5, with unresolved D. Germline values: CDR1 SGHTA, CDR2 FQGNSA. V dropped 2 bases and J dropped 5 bases, with 12 bases sitting between them. CDR3 length: 14 residues. The CDR3 DNA reads TGTGCCAGCAGCTTAATAGCAGCGTCTGAGACCCAGTACTTC. It codes for CASSLIAASETQYF.

This clone appeared a few times. The chain has TRBV13 and TRBJ2-7; 7 bases are shared with TRBD2. This CDR3 is built from 13 residues. The V segment lost 2 bases and the J segment 7 bases; nucleotides outside the gene matches: 5. Looked up from germline, CDR1 is PRHDT and CDR2 is FYEKMQ (reference sequence). Here the CDR3 reads CASSLSPGGEQYF. The CDR3 DNA is TGTGCCAGCAGCTTAAGCCCGGGGGGAGAGCAGTACTTC.

CDR3 region: CAWWVANEQFF. The CDR3 nucleotides are TGTGCCTGGTGGGTGGCGAATGAGCAGTTCTTC. The V call is TRBV30, the J call TRBJ2-1; D is ambiguous. The CDR3 runs to 11 residues. Trimming removed 5 bases from V and 7 bases from J, with 9 bases in between. Germline V CDR1 and CDR2: GTSNPN, SVGIG (reference sequence).

The chain has TRBV5-1 and TRBJ1-1; a weak D match, TRBD1 (5 bases). This CDR3 is 15 amino acids long. Deletions cut 0 bases from V and 7 bases from J, with 16 bases between. CDR1 and CDR2 from the germline V gene are SGHRS and YFSETQ. CDR3 bases: TGCGCCAGCAGCTTGGACGAGGCGGGGCTCGGTGAAGCTTTCTTT. This sequence encodes CASSLDEAGLGEAFF.

The chain uses TRBV5-4 and TRBJ2-7, with TRBD1 matching 7 bases. The CDR3 extends over 15 amino acids. V was pared by 4 bases and J by 0 bases, with 7 bases of the junction left unmatched. CDR1 and CDR2 (germline): SGHNT, YYREEE (reference sequence). The DNA of the CDR3 is TGTGCCAGCAGCCCCAAAAGACAGGGCTCCTACGAGCAGTACTTC. Amino acids: CASSPKRQGSYEQYF.

The chain employs TRBV6-2 or TRBV6-3 and TRBJ2-1, with 8 nucleotides matching TRBD1. The trim removed 0 bases at V and 2 bases at J, leaving 9 bases unmatched. CDR3 length: 18 amino acids. Germline CDR1 MNHEY, CDR2 SVGEGT. CDR3 in amino acids: CASSYSTPGGATYNEQFF. The CDR3 DNA reads TGTGCCAGCAGTTACTCGACCCCAGGGGGCGCAACCTACAATGAGCAGTTCTTC.

The rearrangement uses TRBV13 and TRBJ1-2; no definite D call. Per germline, CDR1 PRHDT and CDR2 FYEKMQ (reference sequence). CDR3 length: 13 residues. Between the trimmed V and J ends, which lost 3 bases and 7 bases, there was a span of 12 bases. This CDR3 is CASSLEAQGGYTF. The DNA of the CDR3 is TGTGCCAGCAGCTTGGAAGCACAAGGTGGCTACACCTTC.

The rearrangement links TRBV7-8 to TRBJ1-5; D not resolved. This CDR3 comprises 15 residues. Germline lookup yields CDR1 SGHVS and CDR2 FQNEAQ. The V and J ends lost 1 base and 4 bases respectively, with 11 bases between them. The CDR3 protein is CASSLEAVRNQPQHF. As DNA, the CDR3 is TGTGCCAGCAGCTTAGAGGCGGTTAGAAATCAGCCCCAGCATTTT. Together with reference TRBV7-8 and TRBJ1-5, the CDR3 gives the full variable domain: GAGVSQSPRYKVAKRGQDVALRCDPISGHVSLFWYQQALGQGPEFLTYFQNEAQLDKSGLPSDRFFAERPEGSVSTLKIQRTQQEDSAVYLCASSLEAVRNQPQHFGDGTRLSIL.

The V and J genes are TRBV18 and TRBJ1-2; no clear D gene. The CDR3 has 12 residues. V lost 3 bases and J 4 bases, leaving 6 bases between the germline ends. Germline CDR1 KGHSH, CDR2 LQKENI. The CDR3 DNA sequence: TGTGCCAGCTCACCGGCAGGCTATGGCTACACCTTC. This encodes CASSPAGYGYTF.

The chain joins TRBV5-4 to TRBJ1-2; a possible D gene is TRBD1 (5 bases). Per germline, CDR1 SGHNT and CDR2 YYREEE (reference sequence). The ends were cut back, 4 bases at V and 4 bases at J, with 17 bases in the middle. This CDR3 has 15 amino acids. The CDR3 sequence is CASSRRGRKSYGYTF. CDR3 bases: TGTGCCAGCAGCCGGCGGGGGAGGAAGAGCTATGGCTACACCTTC.

This clone was detected only a few times. This sequence joins TRBV5-1 and TRBJ1-6; D may be TRBD1 (5 bases). Trimming pared 4 bases from V and 10 bases from J, leaving 15 bases between. The germline V gene has CDR1 SGHRS and CDR2 YFSETQ. This CDR3 is 14 amino acids long. The CDR3 region has the DNA TGCGCCAGCAGCCCGCGGGACGCGGAGTCACCCCTCCACTTT. Translating gives CASSPRDAESPLHF.

The genes are TRBV5-6 and TRBJ1-2; D is perhaps TRBD1 (5 bases). Germline CDR1 and CDR2: SGHDT and YYEEEE. Between the trimmed V and J ends, which lost 4 bases and 6 bases, there was a span of 10 bases. The CDR3 extends over 12 amino acids. The chain's CDR3 is CASSQVGDGYTF. CDR3 nucleotides: TGTGCCAGCAGCCAGGTAGGGGATGGCTACACCTTC.

The V gene is TRBV19, the J gene TRBJ1-3; TRBD1 matches 7 bases. The CDR3 totals 15 residues. Germline trimming cut 9 bases from V and 2 bases from J; bases unmatched to any gene: 10. Germline CDR1 reads LNHDA; CDR2 reads SQIVND (reference sequence). CDR3: CASGKGARTGNTIYF. As DNA, the CDR3 is TGTGCCAGCGGCAAGGGGGCCAGGACTGGAAACACCATATATTTT. The full variable domain, rest sourced from reference TRBV19 and TRBJ1-3, is DGGITQSPKYLFRKEGQNVTLSCEQNLNHDAMYWYRQDPGQGLRLIYYSQIVNDFQKGDIAEGYSVSREKKESFPLTVTSAQKNPTAFYLCASGKGARTGNTIYFGEGSWLTVV.

The rearrangement uses TRBV9 and TRBJ2-7; no definite D call. The germline CDR1 and CDR2 sequences are SGDLS and YYNGEE. The CDR3 is made up of 13 amino acids. V was pared by 0 bases and J by 6 bases, with 10 bases between. The CDR3 is CASSVEVVGEQYF. The CDR3 bases are TGTGCCAGCAGCGTAGAAGTGGTGGGCGAGCAGTACTTC.

This chain uses TRBV4-2 with TRBJ1-2; D is uncertain. Trimming pared 1 base from V and 7 bases from J, leaving 4 bases between. This CDR3 is 11 amino acids long. Per the germline V gene, CDR1 is LGHNA and CDR2 is YNFKEQ. CDR3 DNA sequence: TGTGCCAGCAGCCAAGGGGCTGGCTACACCTTC. It codes for CASSQGAGYTF.

The V call is TRBV7-3, the J call TRBJ2-3; weak D call: TRBD2 (6 bases). Trimming pared 5 bases from V and 6 bases from J, leaving 15 bases between. Germline loops: CDR1 SGHTA, CDR2 FQGTGA. The CDR3 runs to 14 residues. CDR3 loop: CASSRGRGFDTQYF. CDR3 DNA sequence: TGTGCCAGCAGCCGAGGCCGGGGGTTCGATACGCAGTATTTT.

This sequence joins TRBV30 and TRBJ1-6; TRBD1 might be the D (5 bases). The CDR3 sequence is 15 residues long. Germline V lookup: CDR1 GTSNPN, CDR2 SVGIG (reference sequence). V shed 5 bases and J shed 7 bases, with 18 bases lying between them. CDR3: CAWGDGDRGNSPLHF. The CDR3, as DNA: TGTGCCTGGGGGGACGGAGACCGGGGCAATTCACCCCTCCACTTT.

This sequence joins TRBV7-2 and TRBJ2-7, with 7 bases that match TRBD1. The CDR3 has 14 amino acids. Germline CDR1 is SGHTA and CDR2 is FQGNSA. The ends lost 6 bases at V and 4 bases at J; junction bases unmatched: 9. The CDR3 region has the DNA TGTGCCAGCAGACTCACGGGACAGAGGTACGAGCAGTACTTC. This gives the protein CASRLTGQRYEQYF.

This clone has only one observation. This sequence joins TRBV27 and TRBJ2-7; a possible D gene is TRBD2 (6 bases). This CDR3 region has 15 residues. V was clipped by 3 bases and J by 4 bases, with 16 bases between them. The germline V gene has CDR1 MNHEY and CDR2 SMNVEV (reference sequence). The CDR3 sequence is CASSFSAGRDYEQYF. The CDR3 nucleotides read TGTGCCAGCAGTTTTAGTGCCGGGCGGGATTACGAGCAGTACTTC.

The chain links TRBV7-8 to TRBJ2-1; 11 nucleotides line up with TRBD2. V was clipped by 8 bases and J by 3 bases; unmatched bases: 9. Germline loops: CDR1 SGHVS, CDR2 FQNEAQ. The CDR3 covers 16 residues. In DNA, the CDR3 is TGTGCCAGCTCACCTAGCGGGGGGCAACTCTACAATGAGCAGTTCTTC. Amino acids: CASSPSGGQLYNEQFF.

The chain employs TRBV4-1 and TRBJ1-5; weak D call: TRBD1 (6 bases). The CDR3 is 13 residues long. Germline V gene data show CDR1 as MGHRA and CDR2 as YSYEKL. Trimming removed 5 bases from V and 4 bases from J, with 9 bases in between. The CDR3 bases are TGCGCCAGCAGCTTTGGACAGAATCAGCCCCAGCATTTT. Encoded protein: CASSFGQNQPQHF.

The count of this clone is one. The V and J genes are TRBV6-5 and TRBJ2-3, with 9 bases matching TRBD2. This CDR3 comprises 16 residues. V shed 2 bases and J 2 bases; nucleotides not matched to a gene: 5. Germline CDR1 MNHEY, CDR2 SVGAGI. The chain's CDR3 is CASSYRLAEYTDTQYF. As DNA, the CDR3 is TGTGCCAGCAGTTACCGACTAGCGGAATACACAGATACGCAGTATTTT.